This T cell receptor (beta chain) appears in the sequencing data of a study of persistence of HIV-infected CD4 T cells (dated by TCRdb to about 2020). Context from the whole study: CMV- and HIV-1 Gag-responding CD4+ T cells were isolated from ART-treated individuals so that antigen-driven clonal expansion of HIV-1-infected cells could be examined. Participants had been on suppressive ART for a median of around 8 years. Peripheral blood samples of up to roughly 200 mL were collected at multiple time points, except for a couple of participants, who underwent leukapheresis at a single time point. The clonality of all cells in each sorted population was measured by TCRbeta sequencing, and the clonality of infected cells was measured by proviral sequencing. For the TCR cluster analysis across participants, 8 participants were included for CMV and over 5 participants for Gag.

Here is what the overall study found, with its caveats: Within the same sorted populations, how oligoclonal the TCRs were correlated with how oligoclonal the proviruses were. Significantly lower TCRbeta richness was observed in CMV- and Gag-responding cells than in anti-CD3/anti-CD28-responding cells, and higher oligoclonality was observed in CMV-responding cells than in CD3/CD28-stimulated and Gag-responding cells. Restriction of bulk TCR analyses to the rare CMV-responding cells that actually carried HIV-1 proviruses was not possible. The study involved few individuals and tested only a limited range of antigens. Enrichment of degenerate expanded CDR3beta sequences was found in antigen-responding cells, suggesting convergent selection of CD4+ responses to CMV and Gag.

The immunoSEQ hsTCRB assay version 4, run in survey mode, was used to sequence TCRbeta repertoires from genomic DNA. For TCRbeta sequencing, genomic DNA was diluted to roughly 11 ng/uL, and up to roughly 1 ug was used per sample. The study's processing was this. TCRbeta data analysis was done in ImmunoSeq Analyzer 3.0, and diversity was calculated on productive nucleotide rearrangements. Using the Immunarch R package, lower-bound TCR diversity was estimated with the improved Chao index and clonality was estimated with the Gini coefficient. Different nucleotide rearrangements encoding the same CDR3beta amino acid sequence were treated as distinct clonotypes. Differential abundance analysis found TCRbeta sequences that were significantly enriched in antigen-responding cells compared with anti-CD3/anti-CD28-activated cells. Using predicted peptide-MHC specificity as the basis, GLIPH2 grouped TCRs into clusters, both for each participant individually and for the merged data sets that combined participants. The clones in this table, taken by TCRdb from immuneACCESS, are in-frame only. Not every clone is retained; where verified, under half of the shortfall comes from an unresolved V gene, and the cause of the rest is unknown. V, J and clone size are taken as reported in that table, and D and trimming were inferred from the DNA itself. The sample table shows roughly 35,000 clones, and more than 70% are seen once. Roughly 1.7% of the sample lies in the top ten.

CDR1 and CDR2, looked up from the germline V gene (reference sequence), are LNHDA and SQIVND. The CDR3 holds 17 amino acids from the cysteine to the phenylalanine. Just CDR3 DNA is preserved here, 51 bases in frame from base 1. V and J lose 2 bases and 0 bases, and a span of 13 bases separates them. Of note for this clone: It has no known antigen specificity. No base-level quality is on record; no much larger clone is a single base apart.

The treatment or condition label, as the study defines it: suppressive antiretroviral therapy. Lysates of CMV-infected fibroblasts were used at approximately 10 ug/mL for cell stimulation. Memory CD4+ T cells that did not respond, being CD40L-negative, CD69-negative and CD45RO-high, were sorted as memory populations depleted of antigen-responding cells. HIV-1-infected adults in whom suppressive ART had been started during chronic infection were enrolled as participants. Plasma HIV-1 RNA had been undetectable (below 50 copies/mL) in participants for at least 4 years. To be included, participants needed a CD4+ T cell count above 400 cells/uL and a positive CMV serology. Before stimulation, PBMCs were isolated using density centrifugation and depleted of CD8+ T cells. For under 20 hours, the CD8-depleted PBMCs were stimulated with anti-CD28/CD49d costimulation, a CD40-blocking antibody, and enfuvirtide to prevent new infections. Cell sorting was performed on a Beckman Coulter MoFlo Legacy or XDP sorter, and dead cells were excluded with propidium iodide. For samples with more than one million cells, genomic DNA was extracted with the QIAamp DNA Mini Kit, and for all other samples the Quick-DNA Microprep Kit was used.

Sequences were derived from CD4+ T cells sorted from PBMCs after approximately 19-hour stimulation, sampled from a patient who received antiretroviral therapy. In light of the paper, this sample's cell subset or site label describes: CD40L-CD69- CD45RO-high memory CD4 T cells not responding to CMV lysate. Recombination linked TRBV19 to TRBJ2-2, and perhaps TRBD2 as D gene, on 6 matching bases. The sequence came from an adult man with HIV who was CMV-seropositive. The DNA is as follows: TGTGCCAGTAGTATAAATATCGGGGGATCGAACACCGGGGAGCTGTTTTTT. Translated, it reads CASSINIGGSNTGELFF.